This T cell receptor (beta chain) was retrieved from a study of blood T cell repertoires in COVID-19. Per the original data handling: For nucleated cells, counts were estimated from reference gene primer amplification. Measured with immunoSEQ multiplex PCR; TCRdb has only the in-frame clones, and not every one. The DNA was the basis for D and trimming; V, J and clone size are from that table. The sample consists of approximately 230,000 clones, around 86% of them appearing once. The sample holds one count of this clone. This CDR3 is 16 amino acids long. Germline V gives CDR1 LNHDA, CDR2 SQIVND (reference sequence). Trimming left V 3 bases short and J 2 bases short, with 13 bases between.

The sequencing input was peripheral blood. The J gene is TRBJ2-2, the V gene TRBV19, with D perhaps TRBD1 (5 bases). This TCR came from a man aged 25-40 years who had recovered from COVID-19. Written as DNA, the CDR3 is TGTGCCAGTAGTATCGGAACAGGTGTTAACACCGGGGAGCTGTTTTTT. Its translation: CASSIGTGVNTGELFF.